These 31 T cell receptor beta chains originate from one sample sequenced in a study of PD-1 blockade in mismatch repair-deficient tumors. Only in-frame clones appear in the TCRdb table, and some are missing; sequencing was by immunoSEQ multiplex PCR. The sample lists approximately 110,000 clones, 60% to 85% seen once, with roughly 4.5% in the top ten. Sequencing was performed on peripheral blood, taken 60 weeks after starting pembrolizumab. The receptors come from an adult with mismatch repair-deficient cancer.

This clone has more than one count but fewer than ten. The genes are TRBV15 and TRBJ2-3, with TRBD2 matching 14 bases. V shed 5 bases, J shed 1 base, and the junction held 5 bases outside the gene matches. Germline CDR1 and CDR2: LNHNV and YYDKDF (reference sequence). The CDR3 contains 17 residues. The CDR3 reads CATSPGTSGSGTDTQYF. CDR3 bases: TGTGCCACCAGCCCGGGGACTAGCGGGAGTGGCACAGATACGCAGTATTTT.

The genes are TRBV29-1 and TRBJ1-4; perhaps TRBD1 as D (5 bases). The CDR3 has 12 amino acids. V was pared by 6 bases and J by 8 bases, with 13 bases between. The germline gives CDR1 SQVTM, CDR2 ANQGSEA. CDR3 amino acids: CSVLGGGEKLFF. CDR3 nucleotides: TGCAGCGTCCTTGGGGGTGGCGAAAAACTGTTTTTT. Full variable domain (remainder filled in from reference TRBV29-1 and TRBJ1-4): SAVISQKPSRDICQRGTSLTIQCQVDSQVTMMFWYRQQPGQSLTLIATANQGSEATYESGFVIDKFPISRPNLTFSTLTVSNMSPEDSSIYLCSVLGGGEKLFFGSGTQLSVL.

Worth noting for this clone: This same CDR3 is encoded by further DNA sequences in the sample. The V and J genes are TRBV2 and TRBJ2-3, with 8 positions matching TRBD2. This CDR3 region has 13 residues. V trimming: 7 bases; J trimming: 2 bases; junction bases outside the gene matches: 2. Per the germline V gene, CDR1 is SNHLY and CDR2 is FYNNEI. The CDR3 sequence is CASTSGYTDTQYF. CDR3 nucleotide sequence: TGTGCCAGCACTAGCGGGTACACAGATACGCAGTATTTT. The full variable domain, with the rest looked up from reference TRBV2 and TRBJ2-3, is EPEVTQTPSHQVTQMGQEVILRCVPISNHLYFYWYRQILGQKVEFLVSFYNNEISEKSEIFDDQFSVERPDGSNFTLKIRSTKLEDSAMYFCASTSGYTDTQYFGPGTRLTVL.

This clone turned up a few times. The same CDR3 arises from other DNA sequences in this sample as well. The J gene is TRBJ2-7, the V gene TRBV10-2; 10 bases are a match to TRBD2. This CDR3 region has 15 residues. Germline V gene data show CDR1 as WSHSY and CDR2 as SAAADI. J was trimmed by 2 bases and V by 3 bases; bases with no gene match: 4. CDR3 amino acids: CASSDSSGSTYEQYF. The CDR3 nucleotides read TGCGCCAGCAGTGATTCTAGCGGGAGCACCTACGAGCAGTACTTC.

The chain has TRBV11-3 and TRBJ1-4, with 7 bases lining up with TRBD1. The trim removed 2 bases at V and 6 bases at J, leaving 6 bases unmatched. The CDR3 has 15 residues. The germline V gene has CDR1 SGHNT and CDR2 YENEEA. For the CDR3, the DNA is TGTGCCAGCAGCTTATTTGGGACAGTTGATGAAAAACTGTTTTTT. As protein: CASSLFGTVDEKLFF. Looking up the rest from reference TRBV11-3 and TRBJ1-4 gives the full variable domain: EAGVVQSPRYKIIEKKQPVAFWCNPISGHNTLYWYLQNLGQGPELLIRYENEEAVDDSQLPKDRFSAERLKGVDSTLKIQPAELGDSAVYLCASSLFGTVDEKLFFGSGTQLSVL.

CDR3 protein: CASRPATAREQYF. CDR3 nucleotides: TGTGCCAGCAGACCTGCGACCGCGCGCGAGCAGTACTTC. The rearrangement links TRBV6-5 to TRBJ2-7; D unclear. CDR3 size: 13 residues. Deletions cut 6 bases from V and 6 bases from J, with 15 bases between. In germline, CDR1 is MNHEY, CDR2 SVGAGI.

The chain combines TRBV11-3 with TRBJ2-4, with 11 bases aligning to TRBD2. This CDR3 is 16 amino acids long. CDR1 SGHNT and CDR2 YENEEA come from the germline V gene. V lost 5 bases to trimming and J lost 0 bases; unmatched junction nucleotides: 3. The CDR3 spells CASSLTSGTAKNIQYF. In nucleotides, the CDR3 is TGTGCCAGCAGCCTGACTAGCGGGACAGCCAAAAACATTCAGTACTTC. Full variable domain (remainder filled in from reference TRBV11-3 and TRBJ2-4): EAGVVQSPRYKIIEKKQPVAFWCNPISGHNTLYWYLQNLGQGPELLIRYENEEAVDDSQLPKDRFSAERLKGVDSTLKIQPAELGDSAVYLCASSLTSGTAKNIQYFGAGTRLSVL.

The gene calls are TRBV6-6 and TRBJ2-5; 10 bases line up with TRBD2. V shed 6 bases, J shed 0 bases, and the junction held 7 bases outside the gene matches. Germline V gives CDR1 MNHNY, CDR2 SVGAGI (reference sequence). The CDR3 loop spans 16 amino acids. The CDR3 loop reads CASSPLSGRYQETQYF. The CDR3 DNA is TGTGCCAGCAGCCCCCTTAGCGGGAGGTACCAAGAGACCCAGTACTTC.

This chain links TRBV6-4 with TRBJ2-7, with a tentative D call TRBD2 (7 bases). There are 15 residues in the CDR3. V shed 5 bases and J shed 4 bases, with 18 bases lying between them. Germline values: CDR1 MRHNA, CDR2 SNTAGT. The CDR3 is CASSPLPGGSYEQYF. In DNA, the CDR3 is TGTGCCAGCAGTCCACTACCGGGGGGCTCATACGAGCAGTACTTC.

V usage is TRBV27 and J usage is TRBJ2-7; D may match TRBD1 or TRBD2 (5 bases each). This CDR3 region has 15 residues. In germline, CDR1 is MNHEY, CDR2 SMNVEV (reference sequence). V gave up 4 bases and J gave up 5 bases, with 18 bases separating them. Written as DNA, the CDR3 is TGTGCCAGCAGTTACTACCGGGACCTAAGGGACGAGCAGTACTTC. It specifies CASSYYRDLRDEQYF.

The chain recombines TRBV6-1 with TRBJ2-1; maybe TRBD2 (6 bases). The CDR3 is 17 residues long. Trimming removed 1 base from V and 1 base from J, with 14 bases in between. Germline lookup yields CDR1 MNHNS and CDR2 SASEGT. For the CDR3, the DNA is TGTGCCAGCAGTGAAGTCAGGGCGGGGCGTTCCTACAATGAGCAGTTCTTC. This sequence encodes CASSEVRAGRSYNEQFF.

This chain uses TRBV28 with TRBJ2-2; D unclear. The CDR3 loop spans 14 amino acids. Trimming removed 3 bases from V and 4 bases from J, with 9 bases in between. Per the germline V gene, CDR1 is MDHEN and CDR2 is SYDVKM. The CDR3, as DNA: TGTGCCAGCAGTTTCGGCCAGACCACCGGGGAGCTGTTTTTT. Protein product: CASSFGQTTGELFF.

As for this clone: Relative to the germline gene, one junction end is altered; a read error may explain this. The V call is TRBV2, the J call TRBJ1-2, with D uncertain. Germline-derived CDR1 and CDR2 are SNHLY and FYNNEI. The CDR3 length is 10 residues. CDR3 coding DNA: TGTGCCAGCAGTGAAACGACGGGGATCTTC. As protein: CASSETTGIF.

This clone was seen a single time. V usage is TRBV7-9 and J usage is TRBJ1-4; TRBD1 agrees at 8 bases. Per germline, CDR1 SEHNR and CDR2 FQNEAQ (reference sequence). V lost 6 bases and J lost 8; bases outside the gene matches: 8. CDR3 length equals 14 residues. This chain's CDR3 is CASRSDRGEEKLFF. In DNA, the CDR3 is TGTGCCAGCAGGTCCGACAGGGGTGAAGAAAAACTGTTTTTT.

CDR3 region: CASSLRGETQYF. In DNA, the CDR3 is TGTGCCAGCAGTTTACGAGGGGAGACGCAGTATTTT. The chain recombines TRBV27 with TRBJ2-3, with D tentatively TRBD1 or TRBD2 (5 bases each). The CDR3 covers 12 residues. V was pared by 2 bases and J by 9 bases, with 9 bases between. The germline CDR1 and CDR2 sequences are MNHEY and SMNVEV (reference sequence).

The V gene is TRBV28, the J gene TRBJ1-5, with 7 bases fitting TRBD1. V dropped 6 bases and J dropped 4; count of bases not matched to a gene: 9. CDR3 size: 15 residues. Germline V CDR1 and CDR2: MDHEN, SYDVKM. The CDR3 is CASSPGTVGNQPQHF. The CDR3 bases are TGTGCCAGCAGCCCCGGGACAGTCGGTAATCAGCCCCAGCATTTT.

The chain employs TRBV25-1 and TRBJ2-1; maybe TRBD1 (7 bases). Trimming pared 7 bases from V and 9 bases from J, leaving 19 bases between. Germline V gene sequence: CDR1 MGHDK, CDR2 SYGVNS. The CDR3 runs 14 residues. CDR3 DNA: TGTGCCAGCACTCCCGGGAGAGGGGGCCTTGAGCAGTTCTTC. Amino acid sequence: CASTPGRGGLEQFF.

V usage is TRBV27 and J usage is TRBJ2-7; D possibly uses TRBD1 or TRBD2 (5 bases each). Germline V gives CDR1 MNHEY, CDR2 SMNVEV (reference sequence). The CDR3 consists of 15 residues. V gave up 4 bases and J gave up 3 bases, with 16 bases separating them. In nucleotides, the CDR3 is TGTGCCAGCAGTTCAGGGACCTTAGGTGTCTACGAGCAGTACTTC. Translated, it gives CASSSGTLGVYEQYF.

V and J are TRBV4-1 and TRBJ2-1; D gene ambiguous. CDR3 length equals 12 residues. V was shortened by 3 bases and J by 9 bases, with 9 bases between the two germline ends. Per germline, CDR1 MGHRA and CDR2 YSYEKL. The CDR3 sequence is CASSHPKVEQFF. The CDR3 nucleotides read TGCGCCAGCAGCCACCCTAAGGTTGAGCAGTTCTTC.

The chain uses TRBV7-9 and TRBJ2-7, with TRBD2 matching 9 bases. With 5 bases clipped from V and 5 bases from J, the junction kept 4 bases outside the gene matches. The CDR3 runs 13 residues. Germline V CDR1 and CDR2: SEHNR, FQNEAQ (reference sequence). DNA of the CDR3: TGTGCCAGCAGCAAAGCGGGAGGTGACGAGCAGTACTTC. Its protein product is CASSKAGGDEQYF.

This clone was seen many times. The gene calls are TRBV29-1 and TRBJ1-3; D remains unclear. Per germline, CDR1 SQVTM and CDR2 ANQGSEA. The length of the CDR3 is 13 residues. Trimming removed 7 bases at V and 0 bases at J, with 10 bases between. The CDR3: CSGILSSGNTIYF. As DNA, the CDR3 is TGCAGCGGTATCCTAAGCTCTGGAAACACCATATATTTT.

CDR3 residues: CASSLDGTEAFF. Here the CDR3 DNA reads TGTGCCAGCAGCTTGGATGGGACTGAAGCTTTCTTT. The chain is built from TRBV11-2 and TRBJ1-1, with D uncertain. Germline CDR1 reads SGHAT; CDR2 reads FQNNGV. CDR3 length equals 12 residues. The germline V and J ends were trimmed by 3 bases and 5 bases, with 7 bases remaining between them.

The rearrangement uses TRBV4-1 and TRBJ2-2; weak D call: TRBD1 (6 bases). Trimming left V 2 bases short and J 5 bases short, with 21 bases between. CDR3 length: 18 amino acids. Germline loops: CDR1 MGHRA, CDR2 YSYEKL. Here the CDR3 reads CASSQLGRRGIGTGELFF. DNA of the CDR3: TGCGCCAGCAGCCAACTGGGGCGCAGGGGCATAGGTACCGGGGAGCTGTTTTTT.

The rearrangement uses TRBV7-9 and TRBJ1-1; no clear D gene. Looked up from germline, CDR1 is SEHNR and CDR2 is FQNEAQ (reference sequence). With 3 bases removed from V and 4 bases from J, the gap between germline ends came to 15 bases. The CDR3 is made up of 15 amino acids. The CDR3 DNA reads as TGTGCCAGCAGCTTCCACGGGGAACCGGTCACTGAAGCTTTCTTT. The encoded protein is CASSFHGEPVTEAFF. Full variable domain (outside the CDR3, taken from reference TRBV7-9 and TRBJ1-1): DTGVSQNPRHKITKRGQNVTFRCDPISEHNRLYWYRQTLGQGPEFLTYFQNEAQLEKSRLLSDRFSAERPKGSFSTLEIQRTEQGDSAMYLCASSFHGEPVTEAFFGQGTRLTVV.

The rearrangement links TRBV4-2 to TRBJ2-7, with D hard to call. Germline V CDR1 and CDR2: LGHNA, YNFKEQ. V lost 5 bases to trimming and J lost 2 bases, with 4 bases between them. The CDR3 has 11 residues. For the CDR3, the DNA is TGTGCCAGCAGCTCCACCTACGAGCAGTACTTC. Translated: CASSSTYEQYF.

Comment on this clone: Other DNA sequences in the sample encode the same CDR3. The chain has TRBV10-1 and TRBJ2-7; possible D gene TRBD1, 6 bases. Germline V gene data show CDR1 as WNHNN and CDR2 as SYGVQD (reference sequence). V lost 2 bases, J lost 4 bases, and 9 bases lay in between. The CDR3 totals 13 residues. In DNA, the CDR3 is TGCGCCAGCAGTGAGGGACAGAGTTACGAGCAGTACTTC. As protein: CASSEGQSYEQYF.

J is TRBJ2-2 and V is TRBV28, with D possibly being TRBD1 or TRBD2 (6 bases each). Germline V gene sequence: CDR1 MDHEN, CDR2 SYDVKM. The CDR3 runs 12 residues. The V end lost 8 bases, the J end lost 6 bases, and 10 bases lay between the germline ends. In DNA form, the CDR3 reads TGTGCCAGCTGGGGGGCGCCCGGGGAGCTGTTTTTT. It translates to CASWGAPGELFF.

The chain links TRBV7-9 to TRBJ1-1, with 8 nucleotides matching TRBD1. Trimming took 1 base from V and 3 from J; bases not matched to a gene: 7. This CDR3 is 16 amino acids long. CDR1 and CDR2 from the germline V gene are SEHNR and FQNEAQ (reference sequence). The CDR3 is CASSLGSGGGDTEAFF. CDR3 coding DNA: TGTGCCAGCAGCTTAGGATCAGGGGGCGGGGACACTGAAGCTTTCTTT.

The rearrangement joins TRBV12-5 to TRBJ2-1; 10 bases line up with TRBD2. J was trimmed by 6 bases and V by 3 bases; bases with no gene match: 8. The CDR3 is made up of 16 amino acids. Germline assignment: CDR1 LGHNT and CDR2 FRNRAP. DNA for the CDR3: TGTGCTAGTGGTTTCTCAAGCGGGAGGGACATCAATGAGCAGTTCTTC. This gives the protein CASGFSSGRDINEQFF.

The chain couples TRBV9 to TRBJ1-3, with D perhaps matching TRBD1 (5 bases). The CDR3 is 15 residues long. V lost 0 bases and J lost 0, with 7 bases in between. Germline V CDR1 and CDR2: SGDLS, YYNGEE. The DNA of the CDR3 is TGTGCCAGCAGCGTAGTGGGGACCTCTGGAAACACCATATATTTT. As protein: CASSVVGTSGNTIYF.

The V and J genes are TRBV9 and TRBJ2-7; 7 nucleotides align to TRBD1. CDR1 is SGDLS and CDR2 is YYNGEE in the germline V gene. V lost 4 bases and J lost 4; bases outside the gene matches: 14. This CDR3 has 16 residues. In DNA form, the CDR3 reads TGTGCCAGCAGCCCAACAGGGGAAGGGAAAGGGTACGAGCAGTACTTC. This encodes CASSPTGEGKGYEQYF.